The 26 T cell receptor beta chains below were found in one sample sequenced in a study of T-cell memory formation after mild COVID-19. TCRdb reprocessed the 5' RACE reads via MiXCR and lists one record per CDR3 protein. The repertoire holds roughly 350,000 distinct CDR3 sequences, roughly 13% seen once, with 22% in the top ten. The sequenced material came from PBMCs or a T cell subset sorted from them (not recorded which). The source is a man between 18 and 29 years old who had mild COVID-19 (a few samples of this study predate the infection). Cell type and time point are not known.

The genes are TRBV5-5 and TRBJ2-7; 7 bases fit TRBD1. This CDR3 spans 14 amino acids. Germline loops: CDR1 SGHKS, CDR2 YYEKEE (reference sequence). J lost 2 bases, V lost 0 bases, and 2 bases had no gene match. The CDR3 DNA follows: TGTGCCAGCAGCTTGGATCAGGGGGCCTACGAGCAGTACTTC. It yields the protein CASSLDQGAYEQYF.

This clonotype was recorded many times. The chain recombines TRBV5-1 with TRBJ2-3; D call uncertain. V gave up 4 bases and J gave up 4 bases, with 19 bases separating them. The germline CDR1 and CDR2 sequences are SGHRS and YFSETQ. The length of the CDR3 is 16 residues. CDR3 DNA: TGCGCCAGCAGCCTGACGGACGCCCGCTTCCCAGATACGCAGTATTTT. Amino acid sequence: CASSLTDARFPDTQYF.

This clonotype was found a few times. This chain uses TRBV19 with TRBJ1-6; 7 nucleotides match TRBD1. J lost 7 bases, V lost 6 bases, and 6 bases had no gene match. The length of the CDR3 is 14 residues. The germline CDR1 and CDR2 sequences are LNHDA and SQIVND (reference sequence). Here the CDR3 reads CASSSGTANSPLHF. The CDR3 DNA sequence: TGTGCCAGTAGCAGCGGGACAGCGAATTCACCCCTCCACTTT.

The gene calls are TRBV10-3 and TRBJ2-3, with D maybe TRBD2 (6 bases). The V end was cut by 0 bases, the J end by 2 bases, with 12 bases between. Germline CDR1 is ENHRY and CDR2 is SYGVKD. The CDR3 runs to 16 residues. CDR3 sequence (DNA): TGTGCCATCAGTGAGTCTGGGCGGGGAGTCACAGATACGCAGTATTTT. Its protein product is CAISESGRGVTDTQYF.

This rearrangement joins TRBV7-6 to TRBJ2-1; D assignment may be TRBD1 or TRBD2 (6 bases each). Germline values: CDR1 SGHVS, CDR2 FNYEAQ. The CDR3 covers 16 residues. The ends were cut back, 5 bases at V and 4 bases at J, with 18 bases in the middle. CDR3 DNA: TGTGCCAGCAGCCATAGGGGGGATGGAGGGTACAATGAGCAGTTCTTC. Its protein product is CASSHRGDGGYNEQFF.

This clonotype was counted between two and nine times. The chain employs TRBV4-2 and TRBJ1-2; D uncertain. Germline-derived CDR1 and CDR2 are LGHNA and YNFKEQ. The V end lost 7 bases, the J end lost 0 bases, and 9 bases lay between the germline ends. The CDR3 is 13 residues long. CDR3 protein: CASTTPSNYGYTF. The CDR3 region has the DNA TGTGCCAGCACCACCCCTTCTAACTATGGCTACACCTTC.

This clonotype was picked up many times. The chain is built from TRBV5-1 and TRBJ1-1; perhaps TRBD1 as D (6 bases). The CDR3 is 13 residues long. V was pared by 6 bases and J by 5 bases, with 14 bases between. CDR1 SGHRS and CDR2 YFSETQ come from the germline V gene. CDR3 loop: CASMRGAMTEAFF. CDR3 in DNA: TGCGCCAGCATGCGGGGGGCGATGACTGAAGCTTTCTTT.

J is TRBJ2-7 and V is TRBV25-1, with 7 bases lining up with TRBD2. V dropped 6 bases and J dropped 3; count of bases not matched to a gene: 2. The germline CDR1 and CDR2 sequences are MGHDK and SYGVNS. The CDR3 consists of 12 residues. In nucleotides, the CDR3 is TGTGCCAGCAGCGGGGGGTACTACGAGCAGTACTTC. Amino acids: CASSGGYYEQYF.

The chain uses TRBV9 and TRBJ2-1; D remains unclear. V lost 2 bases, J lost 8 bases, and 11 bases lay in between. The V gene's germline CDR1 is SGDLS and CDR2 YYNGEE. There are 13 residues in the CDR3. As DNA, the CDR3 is TGTGCCAGCAGCGTCATCCTTCTCGATGAGCAGTTCTTC. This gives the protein CASSVILLDEQFF.

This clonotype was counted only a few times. The CDR3: CASSALEETNEKLFF. The CDR3 DNA reads as TGTGCCAGCAGTGCCCTGGAGGAGACTAATGAAAAACTGTTTTTT. The chain recombines TRBV2 with TRBJ1-4; D gene uncertain. The V gene's germline CDR1 is SNHLY and CDR2 FYNNEI. V dropped 4 bases and J dropped 2 bases, with 11 bases sitting between them. The CDR3 sequence is 15 residues long.

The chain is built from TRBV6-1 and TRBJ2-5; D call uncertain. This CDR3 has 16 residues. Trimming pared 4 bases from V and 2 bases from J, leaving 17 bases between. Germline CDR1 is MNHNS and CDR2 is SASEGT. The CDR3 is CASSVAGQWGQETQYF. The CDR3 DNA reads TGTGCCAGCAGTGTAGCTGGTCAGTGGGGACAAGAGACCCAGTACTTC.

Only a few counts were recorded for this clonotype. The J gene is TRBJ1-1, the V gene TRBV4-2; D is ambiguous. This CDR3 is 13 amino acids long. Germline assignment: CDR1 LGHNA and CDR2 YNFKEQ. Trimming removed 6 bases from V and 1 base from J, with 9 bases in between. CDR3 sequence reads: CASSRPENTEAFF. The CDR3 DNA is TGTGCCAGCAGTCGCCCAGAGAACACTGAAGCTTTCTTT.

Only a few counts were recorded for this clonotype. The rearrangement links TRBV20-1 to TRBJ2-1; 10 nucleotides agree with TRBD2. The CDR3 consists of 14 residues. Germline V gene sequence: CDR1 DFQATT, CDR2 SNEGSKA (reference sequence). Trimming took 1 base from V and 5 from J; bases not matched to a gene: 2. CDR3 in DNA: TGCAGTGCTAGAGGGACTAGCGGACACAATGAGCAGTTCTTC. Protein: CSARGTSGHNEQFF.

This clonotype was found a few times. CDR3 sequence reads: CASLLWPTGPLKTPEITDTQYF. In DNA, the CDR3 is TGTGCCAGCCTATTATGGCCCACCGGGCCTTTGAAAACACCAGAGATAACAGATACGCAGTATTTT. The gene calls are TRBV11-2 and TRBJ2-3; D is unclear. The CDR3 loop spans 22 amino acids. V lost 8 bases to trimming and J lost 3 bases, with 39 bases between them. Germline CDR1 is SGHAT and CDR2 is FQNNGV.

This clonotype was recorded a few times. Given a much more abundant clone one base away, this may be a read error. CDR3 in amino acids: CASSFGQINYGYTF. CDR3 coding DNA: TGTGCCAGCAGCTTCGGACAGATTAACTATGGCTACACCTTC. The chain uses TRBV7-2 and TRBJ1-2; D perhaps matches TRBD1 (6 bases). This CDR3 spans 14 amino acids. The germline CDR1 and CDR2 sequences are SGHTA and FQGNSA. Trimming stripped 3 bases from V and 1 base from J, with 9 bases between.

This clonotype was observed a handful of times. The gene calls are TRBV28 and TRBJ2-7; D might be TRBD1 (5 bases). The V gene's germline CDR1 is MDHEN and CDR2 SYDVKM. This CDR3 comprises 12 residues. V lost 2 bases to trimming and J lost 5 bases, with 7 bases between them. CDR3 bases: TGTGCCAGCAGTTTACCAGGGCACGAGCAGTACGTC. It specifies CASSLPGHEQYV.

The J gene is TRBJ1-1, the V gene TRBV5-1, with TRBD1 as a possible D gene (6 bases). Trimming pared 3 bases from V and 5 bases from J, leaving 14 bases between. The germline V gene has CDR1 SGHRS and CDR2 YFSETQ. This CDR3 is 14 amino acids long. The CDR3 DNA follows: TGCGCCAGCAGCTGGGGACATGGGGCGACTGAAGCTTTCTTT. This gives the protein CASSWGHGATEAFF.

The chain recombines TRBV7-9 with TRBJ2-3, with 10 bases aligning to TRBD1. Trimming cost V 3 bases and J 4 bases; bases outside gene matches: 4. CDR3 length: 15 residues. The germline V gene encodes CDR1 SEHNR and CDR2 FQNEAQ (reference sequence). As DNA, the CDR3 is TGTGCCAGCAGCTTGGGGACAGGGGAATCAGATACGCAGTATTTT. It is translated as CASSLGTGESDTQYF.

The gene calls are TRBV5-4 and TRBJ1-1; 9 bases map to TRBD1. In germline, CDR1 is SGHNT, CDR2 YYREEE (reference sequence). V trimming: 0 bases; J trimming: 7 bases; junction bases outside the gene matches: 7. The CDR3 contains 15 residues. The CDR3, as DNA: TGTGCCAGCAGCTTGGCCCGGACAGGGGCGGGTGAAGCTTTCTTT. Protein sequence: CASSLARTGAGEAFF.

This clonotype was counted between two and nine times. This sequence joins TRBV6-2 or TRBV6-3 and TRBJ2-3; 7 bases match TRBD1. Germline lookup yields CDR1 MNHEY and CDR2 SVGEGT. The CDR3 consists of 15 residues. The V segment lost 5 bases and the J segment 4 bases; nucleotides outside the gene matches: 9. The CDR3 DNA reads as TGTGCCAGCAGTCAACAAAGACAGGGCTCAGATACGCAGTATTTT. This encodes CASSQQRQGSDTQYF.

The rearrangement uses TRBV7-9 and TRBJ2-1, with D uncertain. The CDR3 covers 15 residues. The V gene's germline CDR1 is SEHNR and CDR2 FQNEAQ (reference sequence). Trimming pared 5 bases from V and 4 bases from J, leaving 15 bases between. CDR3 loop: CASSPLMGAYNEQFF. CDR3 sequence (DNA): TGTGCCAGCAGCCCTTTAATGGGTGCGTACAATGAGCAGTTCTTC.

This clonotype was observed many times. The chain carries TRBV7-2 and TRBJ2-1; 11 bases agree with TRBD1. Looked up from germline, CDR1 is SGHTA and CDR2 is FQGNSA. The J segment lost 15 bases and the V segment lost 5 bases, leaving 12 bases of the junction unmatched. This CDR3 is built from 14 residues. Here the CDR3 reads CASSARTGGREVFF. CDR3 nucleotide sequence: TGTGCCAGCAGCGCCCGGACAGGGGGCCGGGAGGTGTTCTTC.

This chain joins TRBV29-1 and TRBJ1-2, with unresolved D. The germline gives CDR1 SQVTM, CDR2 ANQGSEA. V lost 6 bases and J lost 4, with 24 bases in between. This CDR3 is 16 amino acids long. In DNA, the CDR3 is TGCAGCGTCGCCCTCTTCGGGCCGACTAGTCCCTATGGCTACACCTTC. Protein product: CSVALFGPTSPYGYTF.

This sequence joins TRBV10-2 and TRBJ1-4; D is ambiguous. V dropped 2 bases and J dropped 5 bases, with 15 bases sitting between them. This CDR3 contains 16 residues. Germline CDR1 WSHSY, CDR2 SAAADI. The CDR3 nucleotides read TGCGCCAGCAGTGAGGGAAGGGCCGGAGACAATGAAAAACTGTTTTTT. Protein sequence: CASSEGRAGDNEKLFF.

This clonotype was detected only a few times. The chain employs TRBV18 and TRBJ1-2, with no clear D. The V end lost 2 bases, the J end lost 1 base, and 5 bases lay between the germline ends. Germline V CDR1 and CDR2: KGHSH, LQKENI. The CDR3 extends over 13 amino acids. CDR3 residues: CASSPEINYGYTF. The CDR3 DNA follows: TGTGCCAGCTCACCAGAGATTAACTATGGCTACACCTTC.

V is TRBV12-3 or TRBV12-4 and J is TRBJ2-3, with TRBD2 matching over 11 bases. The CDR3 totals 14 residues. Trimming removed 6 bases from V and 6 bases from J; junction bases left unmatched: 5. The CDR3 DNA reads TGTGCCAGCAGCATGACTAGCGGGGACGATACGCAGTATTTT. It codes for CASSMTSGDDTQYF.